This TCR beta chain was sequenced in a study of MAIT cells during Salmonella Paratyphi A infection listed by TCRdb under 2017. As for the study more broadly: Adult volunteers aged 18 to 60 swallowed one dose of 1-5x10^3 CFU of S. Paratyphi A strain NVGH308. Diagnosed volunteers received ciprofloxacin 500 mg twice daily for 14 days starting at diagnosis.

The CDR3, from cysteine to phenylalanine, totals 23 residues. The germline V gene encodes CDR1 MRHNA and CDR2 SNTAGT. The time point label corresponds to: before S. Paratyphi A challenge (baseline). MAIT cells were defined as Valpha7.2+ CD161+ T cells and were identified and sorted by flow cytometry. Circulating MAIT cell TCRbeta repertoires were profiled longitudinally in six volunteers in whom enteric fever developed after controlled oral challenge with live Salmonella Paratyphi A. Every diagnosed volunteer provided MAIT cell samples at pre-infection, mid-infection and post-infection timepoints. Enteric fever was diagnosed on the basis of Paratyphi A bacteremia and/or persistent fever above 38 degrees C lasting more than 12 hours. Infection was diagnosed in challenged volunteers between day 4 and day 7 after challenge. For RNA extraction, between about 4,500 and 10,000 MAIT cells from each sample were sorted straight into RNAqueous-Micro lysis buffer. Lymphoprep gradient centrifugation was used to isolate peripheral blood mononuclear cells from blood samples and leukocyte cones. Cells were sorted on either a BD FACSAria Fusion or a BD FACSAria III sorter.

Concerning this clonotype: The specificity of this receptor is unknown. It is unclear where the CDR3 begins or ends on the DNA, so no DNA is shown, and the CDR3 is as TCRdb lists it.

General study outcomes and caveats: The availability of volunteer samples limited the sample sizes, but these sizes were considered adequate to detect differences between groups. More expansion or contraction among the top five MAIT clonotypes was shown in diagnosed volunteers than in healthy controls (roughly 0.53 versus 0.13), suggesting infection-driven repertoire reshaping. MAIT TRBV usage was oligoclonal with a preference for TRBV20 and TRBV6, and infection appeared not to change this usage. The space taken up by over-represented MAIT clonotypes dropped significantly from baseline to mid-infection (around 0.15 to 0.10), while post-infection showed no significant difference.

The library was obtained by 5' RACE. TCRbeta was amplified in two rounds of PCR using Phusion High-Fidelity polymerase, and the primers added sample-specific barcodes. TCRbeta libraries were made through template-switch cDNA synthesis using SMARTScribe reverse transcriptase and a TRBC-specific primer. After barcoding, samples were pooled and then prepared using the NEBNext Ultra DNA Library Prep Kit for Illumina. Libraries were sequenced on an Illumina MiSeq with the MiSeq reagent kit v2, 300 cycles. As for how the authors treated the data: Reads were demultiplexed by barcode with Jemultiplexer and were aligned with MiTCR using default parameters. Non-functional sequences were removed with VDJtools, and each clonotype was defined by its amino acid sequence, with frequencies calculated from the assigned sequence reads. The clonal space homeostasis analysis grouped clonotypes by frequency into over-represented (0.05-1), large, medium and small bins. TCRdb itself trimmed the public reads at Q25 with fastp, ran MiXCR and retained productive beta chains. CDR3 protein duplicates are merged, each entry listing the most common genes and DNA. The authors' filters were not applied to this entry. Here the sample has about 640 distinct CDR3 sequences; approximately 15% occur a single time. The leading ten clones occupy approximately 31% of the sample.

Rearrangement joined TRBV6-4 to TRBJ2-5; the tabulated D call, TRBD2, remains unverified against the DNA. The input for sequencing was MAIT cells from PBMCs, taken at the first sampling point of the challenge study. This TCR derives from a person aged 18-70 years who was deliberately infected with Salmonella Paratyphi A in a paratyphoid fever challenge study. The CDR3: CASSFYICSARGLAGGMRETQYF.